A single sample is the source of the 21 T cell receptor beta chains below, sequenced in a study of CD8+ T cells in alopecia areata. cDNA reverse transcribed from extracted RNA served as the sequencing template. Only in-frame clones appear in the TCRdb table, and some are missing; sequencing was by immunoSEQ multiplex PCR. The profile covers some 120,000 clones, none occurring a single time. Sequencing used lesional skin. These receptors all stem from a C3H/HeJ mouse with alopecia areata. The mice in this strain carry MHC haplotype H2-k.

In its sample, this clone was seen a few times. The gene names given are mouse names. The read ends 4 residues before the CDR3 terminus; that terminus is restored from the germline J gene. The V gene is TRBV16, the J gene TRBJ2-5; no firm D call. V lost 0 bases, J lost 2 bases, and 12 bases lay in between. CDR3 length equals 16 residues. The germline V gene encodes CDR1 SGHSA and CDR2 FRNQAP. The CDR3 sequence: CASSLDDSEGQDTQYF. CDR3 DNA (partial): TGTGCAAGCAGCTTAGATGATAGTGAGGGCCAAGAC.

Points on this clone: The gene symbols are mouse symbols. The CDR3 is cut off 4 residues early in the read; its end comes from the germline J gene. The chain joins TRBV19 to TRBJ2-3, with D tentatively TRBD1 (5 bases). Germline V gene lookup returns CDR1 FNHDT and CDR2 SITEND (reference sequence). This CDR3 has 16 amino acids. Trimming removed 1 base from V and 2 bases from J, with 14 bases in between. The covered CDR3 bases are TGTGCCAGCAGTATATATCCCGGCAGGGTTGCAGAA. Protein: CASSIYPGRVAE. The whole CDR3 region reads CASSIYPGRVAETLYF.

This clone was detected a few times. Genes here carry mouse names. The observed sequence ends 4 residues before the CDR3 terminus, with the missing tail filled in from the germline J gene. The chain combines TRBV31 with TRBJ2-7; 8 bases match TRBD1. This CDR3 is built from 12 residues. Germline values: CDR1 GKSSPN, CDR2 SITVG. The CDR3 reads CAWRPQGDEQYF. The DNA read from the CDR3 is TGTGCCTGGAGACCACAGGGGGAT.

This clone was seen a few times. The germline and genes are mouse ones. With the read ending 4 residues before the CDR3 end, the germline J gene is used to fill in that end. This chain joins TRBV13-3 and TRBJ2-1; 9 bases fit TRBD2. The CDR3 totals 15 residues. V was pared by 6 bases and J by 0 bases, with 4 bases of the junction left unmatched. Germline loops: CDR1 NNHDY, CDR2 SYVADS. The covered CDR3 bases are TGTGCCAGCACAAACTGGGGGGATAACTATGCT. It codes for CASTNWGDNYA. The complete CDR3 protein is CASTNWGDNYAEQFF.

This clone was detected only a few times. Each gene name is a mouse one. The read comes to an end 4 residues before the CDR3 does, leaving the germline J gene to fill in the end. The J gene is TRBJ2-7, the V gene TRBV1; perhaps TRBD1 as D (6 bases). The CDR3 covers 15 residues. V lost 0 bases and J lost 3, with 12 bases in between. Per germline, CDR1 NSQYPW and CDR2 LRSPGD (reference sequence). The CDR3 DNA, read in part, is TGCACCTGCAGTGCAGATTTTAGGGACATCTAT. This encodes CTCSADFRDIY. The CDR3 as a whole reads CTCSADFRDIYEQYF. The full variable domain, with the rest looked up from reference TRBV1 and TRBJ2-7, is VTLLEQNPRWRLVPRGQAVNLRCILKNSQYPWMSWYQQDLQKQLQWLFTLRSPGDKEVKSLPGADYLATRVTDTELRLQVANMSQGRTLYCTCSADFRDIYEQYFGPGTRLTVL.

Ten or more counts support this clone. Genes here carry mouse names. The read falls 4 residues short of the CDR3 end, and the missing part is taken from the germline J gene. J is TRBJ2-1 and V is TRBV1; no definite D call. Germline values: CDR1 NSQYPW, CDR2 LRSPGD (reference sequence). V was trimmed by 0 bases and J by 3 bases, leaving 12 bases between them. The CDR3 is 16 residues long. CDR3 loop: CTCSADLNSLYAEQFF. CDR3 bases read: TGCACCTGCAGTGCAGATCTGAACAGCCTCTATGCT.

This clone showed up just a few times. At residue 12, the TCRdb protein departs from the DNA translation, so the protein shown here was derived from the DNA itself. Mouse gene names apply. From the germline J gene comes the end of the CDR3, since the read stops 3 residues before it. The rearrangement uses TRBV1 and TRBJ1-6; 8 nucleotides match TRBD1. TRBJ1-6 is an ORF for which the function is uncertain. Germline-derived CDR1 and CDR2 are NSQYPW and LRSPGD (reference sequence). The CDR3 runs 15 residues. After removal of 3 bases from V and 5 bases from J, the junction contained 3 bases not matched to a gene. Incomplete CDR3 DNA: TGCACCTGCAGTGCTCACAGGGGGGATAATTCGCCC. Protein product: CTCSAHRGDNSP. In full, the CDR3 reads CTCSAHRGDNSPLYF.

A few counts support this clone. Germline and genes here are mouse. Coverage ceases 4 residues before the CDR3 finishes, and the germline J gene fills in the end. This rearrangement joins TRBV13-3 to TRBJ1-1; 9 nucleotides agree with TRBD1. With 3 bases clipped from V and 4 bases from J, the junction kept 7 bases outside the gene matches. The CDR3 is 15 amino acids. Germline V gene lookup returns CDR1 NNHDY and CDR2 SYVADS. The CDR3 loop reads CASSASGTGFTEVFF. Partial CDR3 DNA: TGTGCCAGCAGTGCGTCCGGGACAGGGTTCACA.

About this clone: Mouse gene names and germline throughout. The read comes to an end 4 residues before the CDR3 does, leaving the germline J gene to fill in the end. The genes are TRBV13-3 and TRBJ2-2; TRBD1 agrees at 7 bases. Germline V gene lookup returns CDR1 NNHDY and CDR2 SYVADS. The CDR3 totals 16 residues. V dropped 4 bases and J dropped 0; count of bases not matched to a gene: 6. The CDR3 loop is CASSPQGIANTGQLYF. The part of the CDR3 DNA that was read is TGTGCCAGCAGTCCACAGGGGATTGCAAACACCGGG.

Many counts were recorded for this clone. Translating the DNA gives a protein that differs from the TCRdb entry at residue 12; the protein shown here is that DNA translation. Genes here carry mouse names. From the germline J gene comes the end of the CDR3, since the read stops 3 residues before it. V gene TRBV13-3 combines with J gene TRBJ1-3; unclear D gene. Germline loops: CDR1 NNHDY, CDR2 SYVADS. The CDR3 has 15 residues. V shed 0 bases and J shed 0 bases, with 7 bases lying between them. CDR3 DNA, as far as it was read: TGTGCCAGCAGTGATGCAATTATTTCTGGAAATACG. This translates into CASSDAIISGNT. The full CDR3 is CASSDAIISGNTLYF.

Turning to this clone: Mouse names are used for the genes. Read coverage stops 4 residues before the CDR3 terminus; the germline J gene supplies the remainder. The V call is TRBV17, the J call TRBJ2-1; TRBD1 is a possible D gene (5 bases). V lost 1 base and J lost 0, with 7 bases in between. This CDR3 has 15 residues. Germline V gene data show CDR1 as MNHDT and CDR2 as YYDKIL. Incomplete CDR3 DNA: TGTGCTAGCAGTAGAGGCAGGGATAACTATGCT. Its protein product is CASSRGRDNYA. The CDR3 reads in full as CASSRGRDNYAEQFF.

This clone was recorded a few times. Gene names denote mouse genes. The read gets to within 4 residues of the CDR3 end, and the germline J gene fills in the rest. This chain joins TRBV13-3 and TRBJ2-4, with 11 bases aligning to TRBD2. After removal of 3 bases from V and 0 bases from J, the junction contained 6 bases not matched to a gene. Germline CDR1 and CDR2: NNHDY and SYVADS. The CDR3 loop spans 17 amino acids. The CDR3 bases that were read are TGTGCCAGCAGTGCCTGGACTGGGGGGTTTAGTCAAAAC. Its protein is CASSAWTGGFSQN. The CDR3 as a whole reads CASSAWTGGFSQNTLYF. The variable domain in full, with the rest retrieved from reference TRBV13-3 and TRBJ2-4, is EAAVTQSPRSKVAVTGGKVTLSCHQTNNHDYMYWYRQDTGHGLRLIHYSYVADSTEKGDIPDGYKASRPSQENFSLILELASLSQTAVYFCASSAWTGGFSQNTLYFGAGTRLSVL.

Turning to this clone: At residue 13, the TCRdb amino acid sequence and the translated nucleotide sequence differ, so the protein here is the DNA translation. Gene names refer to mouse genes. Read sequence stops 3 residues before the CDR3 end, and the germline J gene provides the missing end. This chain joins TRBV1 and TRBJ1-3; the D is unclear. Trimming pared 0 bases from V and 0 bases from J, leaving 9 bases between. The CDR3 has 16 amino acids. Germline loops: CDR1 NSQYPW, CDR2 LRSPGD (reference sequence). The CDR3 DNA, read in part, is TGCACCTGCAGTGCAGATCACCACAGTTCTGGAAATACG. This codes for CTCSADHHSSGNT. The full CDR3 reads CTCSADHHSSGNTLYF.

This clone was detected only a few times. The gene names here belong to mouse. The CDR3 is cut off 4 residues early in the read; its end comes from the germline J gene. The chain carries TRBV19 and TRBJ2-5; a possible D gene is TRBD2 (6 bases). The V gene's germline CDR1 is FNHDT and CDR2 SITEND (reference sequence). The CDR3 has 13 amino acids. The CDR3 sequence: CASSKTGRDTQYF. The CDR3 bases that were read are TGTGCCAGCAGTAAGACTGGTAGAGAC.

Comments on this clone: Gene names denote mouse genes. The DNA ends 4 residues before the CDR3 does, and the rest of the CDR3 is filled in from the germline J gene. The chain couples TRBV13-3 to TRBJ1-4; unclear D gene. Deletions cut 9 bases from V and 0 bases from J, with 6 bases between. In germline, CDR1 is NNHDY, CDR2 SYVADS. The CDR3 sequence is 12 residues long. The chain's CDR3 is CAKQISNERLFF. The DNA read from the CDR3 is TGTGCCAAACAGATTTCCAACGAA.

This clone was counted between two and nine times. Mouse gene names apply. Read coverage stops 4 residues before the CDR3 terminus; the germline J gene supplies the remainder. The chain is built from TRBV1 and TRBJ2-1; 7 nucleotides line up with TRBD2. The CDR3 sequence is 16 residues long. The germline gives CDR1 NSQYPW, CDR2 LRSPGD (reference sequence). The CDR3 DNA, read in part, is TGCACCTGCAGTGCAGATCTCCTGGGGGAGGGGGCT. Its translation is CTCSADLLGEGA. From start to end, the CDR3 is CTCSADLLGEGAEQFF. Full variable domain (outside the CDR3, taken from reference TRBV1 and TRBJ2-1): VTLLEQNPRWRLVPRGQAVNLRCILKNSQYPWMSWYQQDLQKQLQWLFTLRSPGDKEVKSLPGADYLATRVTDTELRLQVANMSQGRTLYCTCSADLLGEGAEQFFGPGTRLTVL.

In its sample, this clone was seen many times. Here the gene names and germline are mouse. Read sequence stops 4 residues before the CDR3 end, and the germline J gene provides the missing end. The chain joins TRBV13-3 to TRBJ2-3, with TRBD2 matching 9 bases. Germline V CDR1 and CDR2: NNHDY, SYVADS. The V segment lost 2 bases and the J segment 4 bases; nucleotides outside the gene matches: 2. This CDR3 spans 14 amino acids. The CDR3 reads CASSELGGTETLYF. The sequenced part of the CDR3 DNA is TGTGCCAGCAGTGAACTGGGGGGAACAGAA.

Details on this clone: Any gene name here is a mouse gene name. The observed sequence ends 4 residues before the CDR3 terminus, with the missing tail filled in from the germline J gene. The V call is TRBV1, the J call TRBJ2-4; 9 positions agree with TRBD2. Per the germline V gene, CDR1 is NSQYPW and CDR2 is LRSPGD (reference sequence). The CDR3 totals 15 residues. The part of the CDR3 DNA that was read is TGCACCTGCAGTGCAGAACTGGGGGGTGGGAAC. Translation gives CTCSAELGGGN. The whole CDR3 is CTCSAELGGGNTLYF.

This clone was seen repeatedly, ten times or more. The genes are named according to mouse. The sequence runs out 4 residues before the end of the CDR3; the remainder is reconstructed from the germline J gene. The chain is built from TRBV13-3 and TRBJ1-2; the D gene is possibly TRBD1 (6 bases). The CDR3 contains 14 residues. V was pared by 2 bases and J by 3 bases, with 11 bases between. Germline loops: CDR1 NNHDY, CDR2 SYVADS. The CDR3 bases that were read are TGTGCCAGCAGTGAAAGGGACATTTACTCC. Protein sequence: CASSERDIYS. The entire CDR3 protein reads CASSERDIYSDYTF.

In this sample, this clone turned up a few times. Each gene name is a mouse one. This chain's CDR3 is CASSDGWGGQNTLYF. The sequenced part of the CDR3 DNA is TGTGCCAGCAGTGATGGCTGGGGGGGCCAAAAC. The rearrangement uses TRBV13-3 and TRBJ2-4, with 10 bases that match TRBD2. The read finishes 4 residues shy of the CDR3 end, and the germline J gene is used to complete it. There are 15 residues in the CDR3. Germline V gives CDR1 NNHDY, CDR2 SYVADS. The V and J ends lost 0 bases and 3 bases, in that order; junction bases with no gene match: 1.

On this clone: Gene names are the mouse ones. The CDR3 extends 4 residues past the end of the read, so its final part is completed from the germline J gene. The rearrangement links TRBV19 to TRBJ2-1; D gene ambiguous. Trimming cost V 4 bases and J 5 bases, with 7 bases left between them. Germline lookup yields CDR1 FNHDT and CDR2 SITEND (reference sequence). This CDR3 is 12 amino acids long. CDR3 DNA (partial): TGTGCCAGCAGTCCTCCAGATGCT. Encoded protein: CASSPPDA. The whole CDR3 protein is CASSPPDAEQFF.